This T cell receptor beta chain was recovered during a study of beta chain features in type 1 diabetes. Trimming took 5 bases from V and 10 from J, leaving 18 bases between them. Germline V CDR1 and CDR2: MNHEY, SMNVEV (reference sequence). The CDR3 consists of 13 residues. The purity of all sorted populations exceeded 95%. Findings and limits, study-wide: Across all four CD4+ subsets, people with type 1 diabetes showed modestly shorter TCRB CDR3s.

To note about this clone: What it binds is unknown.

TCRB transcripts that were expressed got sequenced, as all of the isolated RNA had been reverse transcribed. Clones were read by immunoSEQ multiplex PCR, and TCRdb kept only the in-frame ones, dropping some. The table records 120,000 or so clones, over 15% of them present only once. The receptor was derived from a man between 25 and 39 years old with type 1 diabetes. The chain links TRBV27 to TRBJ2-7; no reliable D call. Material: central memory CD4+ T cells from blood. The CDR3 sequence: CASSPQARPEQYF. CDR3 DNA sequence: TGTGCCAGCAGTCCCCAGGCCAGACCGGAACAGTACTTC.